A selection of T cell receptor beta chains follows, all from one sample in a study of blood T cells in healthy people across ages. TCRdb redid the calling of the 5' RACE reads with MiXCR, one entry per CDR3 protein. The table shows about 630,000 distinct CDR3 sequences, with approximately 21% occurring only once. The sequenced sample consisted of blood. The receptors here all came from a man between 65 and 79 years old in good health. The CDR3 runs from the conserved cysteine through the conserved F or W. The D gene is left open where the match is weak. For some rows the clone size is stated as once, few or many, or as a class when expanded; others skip it.

v_call,clone_size,d_call,j_call,cdr3_nt,cdr3_aa
TRBV5-1,.,TRBD1,TRBJ2-1,TGCGCCAGCAGCAACGGACAGGGTGGCTATGAGCAGTTCTTC,CASSNGQGGYEQFF
TRBV5-1,.,.,TRBJ1-5,TGCGCCAGCAGCTTGTTACCTGGCAATCAGCCCCAGCATTTT,CASSLLPGNQPQHF
TRBV20-1,few,TRBD2,TRBJ2-1,TGCAGTGCTAGACAGTTGGGAGGGGCTCATGAGCAGTTCTTC,CSARQLGGAHEQFF
TRBV7-2,.,.,TRBJ2-3,TGTGCCAGCAGCTCAACCTTCACAGATACGCAGTATTTT,CASSSTFTDTQYF
TRBV20-1,few,.,TRBJ2-3,TGCAGTGTTAACGACCTCCAGGGCTGGGGCACAGATACGCAGTATTTT,CSVNDLQGWGTDTQYF
TRBV24-1,few,.,TRBJ2-1,TGTGCCACCAGTGATACGGGAAAGCTGGTTAACAATGAGCAGTTCTTC,CATSDTGKLVNNEQFF
TRBV2,.,TRBD2,TRBJ2-1,TGTACCAGCAGTCCACCACAAAGCGGGAGGGGGCTTCATGAGCAGTTCTTC,CTSSPPQSGRGLHEQFF
TRBV20-1,.,.,TRBJ1-1,TGCAGTGCTAGAGCTTACAGGGAGACCACTGAAGCTTTCTTT,CSARAYRETTEAFF
TRBV20-1,.,.,TRBJ1-1,TGCAGTGCTCAACCGCCAGGCGTGGCTGAAGCTTTCTTT,CSAQPPGVAEAFF
TRBV3-1,.,.,TRBJ1-5,TGTGCCAGCAGGGGGACGGATAGCAATCAGCCCCAGCATTTT,CASRGTDSNQPQHF
TRBV20-1,.,TRBD1,TRBJ1-2,TGCAGTGCTAAGGACAGGGACTTTGGCTACACCTTC,CSAKDRDFGYTF
TRBV20-1,.,TRBD1,TRBJ1-2,TGCAGTGCTAGAGTGGGACAGGGTAAATATGGCTACACCTTC,CSARVGQGKYGYTF
TRBV20-1,.,TRBD2,TRBJ2-5,TGCAGTGCTAGACTAGCGGAAAATTACCAAGAGACCCAGTACTTC,CSARLAENYQETQYF
TRBV14,.,.,TRBJ2-7,TGTGCCAGCAGCCAAGTAGGGGGACCTACCTACGAGCAGTACTTC,CASSQVGGPTYEQYF
TRBV20-1,.,TRBD1,TRBJ1-5,TGCAGTGCTACGACAGGGAGAGACAATCAGCCCCAGCATTTT,CSATTGRDNQPQHF
TRBV20-1,.,.,TRBJ2-7,TGCAGTGCTAGAGAGAGAGGACGGCCCTACGAGCAGTACTTC,CSARERGRPYEQYF
TRBV6-5,few,TRBD2,TRBJ2-3,TGTGCCAGCAGCATGACTAGCCCCGAACCAGATACGCAGTATTTT,CASSMTSPEPDTQYF
TRBV5-1,once,TRBD2,TRBJ2-1,TGCGCCAGCAGCCCCCAATCGACTAGCGGGATACGTAATGAGCAGTTCTTC,CASSPQSTSGIRNEQFF
TRBV5-6,once,TRBD1,TRBJ1-2,TGTACCAGCAGCTTGTGGGACAGCACCTACACCTTC,CTSSLWDSTYTF
TRBV6-4,few,.,TRBJ2-2,TGTGCCAGCAAGCCGGAATCGAACACCGGGGAGCTGTTTTTT,CASKPESNTGELFF
TRBV5-1,few,.,TRBJ2-1,TGCGCCAGCAGCTTGCGCGACTCGAATCGCCATGAGCAGTTCTTC,CASSLRDSNRHEQFF
TRBV9,.,.,TRBJ2-4,TGTGCCAGCAGCGAAGGGGGGGACAGTGACGTCTACATTCAGTACTTC,CASSEGGDSDVYIQYF
TRBV5-5,few,TRBD1,TRBJ2-3,TGTGCCAGCAGCTTGGGAGGACAGGGAAGCACAGATACGCAGTATTTT,CASSLGGQGSTDTQYF
TRBV11-2,.,.,TRBJ2-3,TGTGCCAGCAGCGGGCGACCCGGAACAGATACGCAGTATTTT,CASSGRPGTDTQYF
TRBV20-1,.,TRBD1,TRBJ1-1,TGCAGTGCTAGAGAAGGACAGGGAATTCGGAACACTGAAGCTTTCTTT,CSAREGQGIRNTEAFF
TRBV3-1,.,.,TRBJ2-3,TGTGCCAGCAGCTTAGCTGGCAGCACTTCGCAGTATTTT,CASSLAGSTSQYF
TRBV10-3,few,.,TRBJ2-7,TGTGCCATCAGTGAGCGGAGCTACGAGCAGTACTTC,CAISERSYEQYF
TRBV20-1,.,TRBD1,TRBJ1-1,TGCAGTGCTCGCTCGACAGGGGTGAGTGTAGCTTTCTTT,CSARSTGVSVAFF
TRBV11-2,few,.,TRBJ1-2,TGTGCCAGCAGCTTAGTAGCGGGGTACGGCTACACCTTC,CASSLVAGYGYTF
TRBV14,few,TRBD2,TRBJ2-1,TGTGCCAGCAGCCAAGTGTGGTCTAGCGGACACAATGAGCAGTTCTTC,CASSQVWSSGHNEQFF
TRBV28,.,TRBD2,TRBJ2-5,TGTGCCAGCACCCTGGGACTAGCGGGAGTAGAGACCCAGTACTTC,CASTLGLAGVETQYF
TRBV7-3,few,TRBD2,TRBJ2-5,TGTGCCAGCAGCTTAGGGGGGCCCGCGGGAGGAGGAGAGACCCAGTACTTC,CASSLGGPAGGGETQYF
TRBV12-5,.,TRBD2,TRBJ2-5,TGTGCTAGTGGTTTAGGTACGGGGGGTCCTGGTACCCAGTACTTC,CASGLGTGGPGTQYF
TRBV29-1,few,.,TRBJ2-5,TGCAGCGTAAATGAAAAGGAGACCCAGTACTTC,CSVNEKETQYF
TRBV7-6,.,.,TRBJ2-7,TGTGCCAGCAGCTTAGGACAGACCATCTACGAGCAGTACTTC,CASSLGQTIYEQYF
TRBV5-1,.,.,TRBJ2-2,TGCGCCAGCAGCTTGGCCCCGGTTTTCACCGGGGAGCTGTTTTTT,CASSLAPVFTGELFF
TRBV5-5,.,.,TRBJ1-3,TGTGCCAGCAGTATGACGGAGGACTCTGGAAACACCATATATTTT,CASSMTEDSGNTIYF
TRBV12-3/TRBV12-4,.,TRBD1,TRBJ1-1,TGTGCCAGCAGCTCATCCGGGACAGTGAACACTGAAGCTTTCTTT,CASSSSGTVNTEAFF
TRBV5-1,.,TRBD1,TRBJ1-4,TGCGCCAGCAGCGGAAGGGGGCTGGAAAATGAAAAACTGTTTTTT,CASSGRGLENEKLFF
TRBV27,.,.,TRBJ1-1,TGTGCCAGCAGTTTCCACGGGCGGGAAGCTTTCTTT,CASSFHGREAFF
TRBV11-2,few,TRBD2,TRBJ2-7,TGTGCCAGCAGCCCGTCGGCGGGAGGTTCCAACGAGCAGTACTTC,CASSPSAGGSNEQYF
TRBV5-8,many,.,TRBJ1-2,TGTGCCCTTGGGGCACTGCGATATGGCTACACCTTC,CALGALRYGYTF
TRBV12-3/TRBV12-4,many,TRBD2,TRBJ2-7,TGTGCCAGCAGTTTAATAGGACTAGCGGGAGGGGCATCCTACGAGCAGTACTTC,CASSLIGLAGGASYEQYF
TRBV10-3,many,.,TRBJ1-4,TGTGCCATCAGTCCAGGGGCGTCTAATGAAAAACTGTTTTTT,CAISPGASNEKLFF
TRBV20-1,many,.,TRBJ2-7,TGCAGTGCTAGGCACCCCAGCTCCTACGAGCAGTACTTC,CSARHPSSYEQYF
TRBV12-3/TRBV12-4,.,.,TRBJ2-7,TGTGCCAGCAGGGACGACAGAAGCGTCTACGAGCAGTACTTC,CASRDDRSVYEQYF
TRBV12-3/TRBV12-4,.,.,TRBJ1-4,TGTGCCAGCAGTAAGGACAGTTATGAAAAACTGTTTTTT,CASSKDSYEKLFF
TRBV10-1,many,TRBD1,TRBJ2-5,TGCGCCAGCAGTGAGTCGACCAGGGGGTTGACCCAGTACTTC,CASSESTRGLTQYF
TRBV20-1,few,.,TRBJ2-3,TGCAGTGCTAGAATTAGCAGTATAAGCACAGATACGCAGTATTTT,CSARISSISTDTQYF
TRBV7-9,few,.,TRBJ1-2,TGTGCCAGCAGCTCCGACGTCTATGGCTACACCTTC,CASSSDVYGYTF
TRBV29-1,.,.,TRBJ2-5,TGCAGCGTTGATGCTGACGGTCTCCAAGAGACCCAGTACTTC,CSVDADGLQETQYF
TRBV28,.,.,TRBJ1-2,TGTGCCAGCAGTCCCCAGGGGCATCACTATGGCTACACCTTC,CASSPQGHHYGYTF
TRBV2,many,TRBD1,TRBJ2-2,TGTGCCAGCACTAACAGGGGGGTCGGGGAGCTGTTTTTT,CASTNRGVGELFF
TRBV29-1,few,TRBD2,TRBJ2-5,TGCAGCGTGGGGACTAGCGGTCCAGGGACCCAGTACTTC,CSVGTSGPGTQYF
TRBV6-6,.,.,TRBJ2-1,TGTGCCAGCAGTTACTCGAGGAGCCCCCAAAATGAGCAGTTCTTC,CASSYSRSPQNEQFF
TRBV14,.,.,TRBJ2-1,TGTGCCAGCAGGGGGCCGCTAGGACAGCCCTACAATGAGCAGTTCTTC,CASRGPLGQPYNEQFF
TRBV11-2,.,TRBD1,TRBJ2-2,TGTGCCAGCAGCGTACTACAGGGGGCCGGCGGGGAGCTGTTTTTT,CASSVLQGAGGELFF
TRBV7-2,.,.,TRBJ2-7,TGTGCCAGCAGCTTAGATCCGTGGTCCTACGAGCAGTACTTC,CASSLDPWSYEQYF
TRBV7-9,few,.,TRBJ2-2,TGTGCCAGCAGCTTAGAGGTTACGGTAGGAGCGGGGAACACCGGGGAGCTGTTTTTT,CASSLEVTVGAGNTGELFF